What follows are 10 T cell receptor beta chains derived from one specimen sequenced in a study of CD8+CD57+ T cells in acquired aplastic anemia. Genomic DNA templated the TCR beta VDJ and CDR3 profiling. One entry per CDR3 protein, called by TCRdb with MiXCR from the reads. Of some 180,000 distinct CDR3 sequences listed, less than 55% are singletons. Material: sorted CD4+, CD8+, or CD8+CD57+ T cells (not recorded which) from PBMCs. These receptors were obtained from a human donor in good health.

This clonotype has a count of ten or more. The chain employs TRBV7-8 and TRBJ1-4; 9 nucleotides line up with TRBD1. Germline V gives CDR1 SGHVS, CDR2 FQNEAQ. J was trimmed by 8 bases and V by 5 bases; bases with no gene match: 9. This CDR3 contains 15 residues. The CDR3 region has the DNA TGTGCCAGCAGCGCCCGGACAGGGGAAGGAGAAAAACTGTTTTTT. Amino acid sequence: CASSARTGEGEKLFF.

CDR3 protein: CAIRAGQMNTEAFF. The DNA for the CDR3 is TGTGCCATCAGGGCGGGACAGATGAACACTGAAGCTTTCTTT. The rearrangement joins TRBV10-3 to TRBJ1-1; 7 nucleotides agree with TRBD1. Trimming took 6 bases from V and 0 from J; bases not matched to a gene: 4. The CDR3 has 14 residues. The germline V gene encodes CDR1 ENHRY and CDR2 SYGVKD.

The rearrangement uses TRBV10-3 and TRBJ1-1; TRBD1 is a possible D gene (6 bases). The germline gives CDR1 ENHRY, CDR2 SYGVKD. The CDR3 is made up of 13 amino acids. The germline V and J ends were trimmed by 11 bases and 7 bases, with 20 bases remaining between them. The DNA of the CDR3 is TGTGCCGCACAGCGGGGGGGGCCCTATGAAGCTTTCTTT. It encodes CAAQRGGPYEAFF.

In this sample, this clonotype turned up a few times. Given a much more abundant clone one base away, this may be a read error. CDR3 bases: TGCGCCAGCAGCCAAGATGGTGGCTACACCTTC. It translates to CASSQDGGYTF. The chain couples TRBV5-1 to TRBJ1-2, with no clear D. The germline CDR1 and CDR2 sequences are SGHRS and YFSETQ. V lost 4 bases, J lost 7 bases, and 8 bases lay in between. The CDR3 extends over 11 amino acids.

This chain links TRBV9 with TRBJ2-7; D is perhaps TRBD1 or TRBD2 (6 bases each). Germline V lookup: CDR1 SGDLS, CDR2 YYNGEE. The CDR3 runs 12 residues. The V and J ends lost 0 bases and 6 bases respectively, with 7 bases between them. CDR3 in amino acids: CASSVEGGEQYF. For the CDR3, the DNA is TGTGCCAGCAGCGTAGAGGGGGGCGAGCAGTACTTC.

This clonotype was seen repeatedly, ten times or more. The V call is TRBV7-9, the J call TRBJ1-2; a possible D gene is TRBD1 (6 bases). Trimming stripped 1 base from V and 4 bases from J, with 10 bases between. The germline V gene encodes CDR1 SEHNR and CDR2 FQNEAQ (reference sequence). The CDR3 covers 14 residues. The CDR3 DNA reads as TGTGCCAGCAGCTTAGTTGCAGGGGCCTATGGCTACACCTTC. This encodes CASSLVAGAYGYTF. The full variable domain, with the rest looked up from reference TRBV7-9 and TRBJ1-2, is DTGVSQNPRHKITKRGQNVTFRCDPISEHNRLYWYRQTLGQGPEFLTYFQNEAQLEKSRLLSDRFSAERPKGSFSTLEIQRTEQGDSAMYLCASSLVAGAYGYTFGSGTRLTVV.

The chain joins TRBV24-1 to TRBJ1-5; 7 bases agree with TRBD1. The CDR3 extends over 13 amino acids. With V trimmed by 3 bases and J by 9 bases, 4 bases remained unmatched. The V gene's germline CDR1 is KGHDR and CDR2 SFDVKD. CDR3 nucleotides: TGTGCCACCAGTGATGGGACAGCCGGGCCCCAGCATTTT. Its translation is CATSDGTAGPQHF.

Ten or more counts support this clonotype. The chain couples TRBV7-2 to TRBJ2-3, with D hard to call. Germline V gene lookup returns CDR1 SGHTA and CDR2 FQGNSA. The CDR3 is 15 amino acids. V lost 0 bases and J lost 2, with 9 bases in between. The CDR3 DNA is TGTGCCAGCAGCTTAGCGGGGTCTTTCACAGATACGCAGTATTTT. This encodes CASSLAGSFTDTQYF.

This clonotype appeared a few times. The chain joins TRBV24-1 to TRBJ2-3, with 13 positions matching TRBD2. The CDR3 loop spans 16 amino acids. Germline-derived CDR1 and CDR2 are KGHDR and SFDVKD. V shed 4 bases, J shed 4 bases, and the junction held 4 bases outside the gene matches. The DNA of the CDR3 is TGTGCCACCAGTGACCCGACTAGCGGGAGGCCAGATACGCAGTATTTT. Translating it yields CATSDPTSGRPDTQYF.

This clonotype came up many times. This sequence joins TRBV7-8 and TRBJ2-7; no clear D. The V end lost 5 bases, the J end lost 1 base, and 6 bases lay between the germline ends. This CDR3 region has 12 residues. The germline V gene has CDR1 SGHVS and CDR2 FQNEAQ. The CDR3 is CASSGSSYEQYF. The CDR3 DNA follows: TGTGCCAGCAGCGGCAGTTCCTACGAGCAGTACTTC.